The rows below give T cell receptor beta chains drawn from one sample of a study of Ad26.COV2.S vaccination and SARS-CoV-2 variants. Sequencing used immunoSEQ multiplex PCR; TCRdb keeps in-frame clones, though not all of them. This table has a few hundred thousand clones, around 88% appearing once. Source: peripheral blood, taken in a trial of Ad26.COV2.S vaccine versus placebo. These receptors were obtained from a person between 18 and 65 years old who received the Ad26.COV2.S COVID-19 vaccine or a placebo. Both conserved end residues are part of each CDR3. Size values are once, few and many counts, or a class for expanded clones, and some rows have none.

V	J	size	CDR3
TRBV30	TRBJ2-1	NA	CAWIEGQNNEQFF
TRBV12-3/TRBV12-4	TRBJ1-2	NA	CASSSPQRYGYTF
TRBV9	TRBJ2-1	NA	CASNHGRGDEQFF
TRBV5-1	TRBJ2-3	NA	CASNPRRAGDGHTQYF
TRBV7-9	TRBJ1-5	few	CASSSIWGNQPQHF
TRBV30	TRBJ2-1	NA	CAWSTGFEQFF
TRBV7-9	TRBJ1-2	NA	CASSLVQETNYGYTF
TRBV5-1	TRBJ2-5	NA	CASRGDSEKQETQYF
TRBV18	TRBJ2-3	NA	CASFGESDTQYF
TRBV12-3/TRBV12-4	TRBJ1-2	NA	CASSLAGGYTF
TRBV7-2	TRBJ1-2	NA	CASSPRQGDGYTF
TRBV2	TRBJ1-1	NA	CASSSTPNTEAFF
TRBV21-1	TRBJ1-2	NA	CASSGPKGADYGYTF
TRBV18	TRBJ1-3	NA	CASSLTGGTGNTIYF
TRBV6-5	TRBJ1-2	NA	CASSRDRTYGYTF
TRBV9	TRBJ1-2	NA	CASSDPGRYTF
TRBV20-1	TRBJ2-1	NA	CSASGVAGSDYNEQFF
TRBV9	TRBJ2-2	NA	CASSVTIQGLANTGELFF
TRBV10-3	TRBJ2-1	once	CAISQSYNEQFF
TRBV5-6	TRBJ2-1	NA	CASSLDDEQFF
TRBV5-4	TRBJ2-1	NA	CASSLVPSGYNEQFF
TRBV18	TRBJ1-5	NA	CASSPNTPGQRQPQHF
TRBV21-1	TRBJ2-5	NA	CASSKLGWSYQETQYF
TRBV19	TRBJ1-1	NA	CASSLGHLNTEAFF
TRBV20-1	TRBJ2-1	NA	CSASLLAGVSGEQFF
TRBV4-2	TRBJ2-5	NA	CASSQVDSDQETQYF
TRBV20-1	TRBJ1-2	few	CSASGRVDYGYTF
TRBV4-2	TRBJ1-1	few	CASSQEQGWNEAFF
TRBV18	TRBJ1-4	NA	CASSPLNEKLFF
TRBV5-1	TRBJ1-2	NA	CASSRGGDNYGYTF
TRBV16	TRBJ2-1	NA	CASSRETLALQFF
TRBV7-9	TRBJ2-6	once	CASSLGLPTGANVLTF
TRBV3-1/TRBV3-2	TRBJ1-1	NA	CASSPLGPNTEAFF
TRBV6-5	TRBJ1-1	NA	CASSPGTGGTEAFF